Presented here are 17 T cell receptor beta chains from one specimen sequenced in a study of blood T cell repertoires in COVID-19. Method: immunoSEQ multiplex PCR; TCRdb's copy keeps in-frame clones and lacks some. The data hold approximately 210,000 clones, with approximately 82% observed a single time. The sample taken for sequencing was peripheral blood. The receptors were gathered from a woman aged 35 to 49 with acute or convalescent COVID-19.

V is TRBV6-1 and J is TRBJ1-4; 7 bases match TRBD1. Germline CDR1 and CDR2: MNHNS and SASEGT. The V segment lost 2 bases and the J segment 8 bases; nucleotides outside the gene matches: 5. The CDR3 has 14 residues. Written as DNA, the CDR3 is TGTGCCAGCAGTGAATCCGGCAGGGGGGAAAAACTGTTTTTT. It codes for CASSESGRGEKLFF.

This chain connects TRBV6-6 to TRBJ1-5; 9 bases line up with TRBD1. The length of the CDR3 is 17 residues. The V and J ends lost 5 bases and 0 bases, in that order; junction bases with no gene match: 8. The germline CDR1 and CDR2 sequences are MNHNY and SVGAGI (reference sequence). The DNA of the CDR3 is TGTGCCAGCAGTCTCCCCGGGACAGGGTATAGCAATCAGCCCCAGCATTTT. It specifies CASSLPGTGYSNQPQHF.

The chain has TRBV18 and TRBJ2-1; 8 nucleotides line up with TRBD1. The V gene's germline CDR1 is KGHSH and CDR2 LQKENI. The CDR3 runs to 14 residues. J gave up 3 bases and V 5 bases, and 3 bases lay outside the gene matches. This CDR3 reads CASSNRGNYNEQFF. DNA for the CDR3: TGTGCCAGCTCAAACAGGGGGAACTACAATGAGCAGTTCTTC.

This rearrangement joins TRBV5-5 to TRBJ1-1; D not certain. V was cut by 2 bases and J by 1 base, with 9 bases left in between. This CDR3 comprises 14 residues. Germline V CDR1 and CDR2: SGHKS, YYEKEE (reference sequence). The CDR3: CASSFRVQNTEAFF. The CDR3 DNA sequence: TGTGCCAGCAGCTTCCGGGTCCAGAACACTGAAGCTTTCTTT.

The chain combines TRBV4-1 with TRBJ2-7; 13 nucleotides line up with TRBD2. The CDR3 totals 19 residues. Trimming at V came to 1 base and at J to 2 bases, leaving 11 bases not matched to a gene. CDR1 is MGHRA and CDR2 is YSYEKL in the germline V gene. The CDR3 DNA is TGCGCCAGCAGCCAAGTTTTCCAAAGGGGACTAGCGGGACCCTACGAGCAGTACTTC. This codes for CASSQVFQRGLAGPYEQYF.

V usage is TRBV6-6 and J usage is TRBJ2-5; possible D gene TRBD1, 6 bases. The CDR3 totals 14 residues. CDR1 and CDR2 from the germline V gene are MNHNY and SVGAGI (reference sequence). V was clipped by 2 bases and J by 5 bases, with 12 bases between them. CDR3 protein: CASSYKQGIETQYF. The DNA for the CDR3 is TGTGCCAGCAGTTACAAACAGGGAATTGAGACCCAGTACTTC.

This chain links TRBV7-9 with TRBJ2-7; D not certain. In germline, CDR1 is SEHNR, CDR2 FQNEAQ (reference sequence). CDR3 size: 14 residues. The germline V and J ends were trimmed by 5 bases and 2 bases, with 13 bases remaining between them. Here the CDR3 reads CASSPIHFPYEQYF. CDR3 DNA sequence: TGTGCCAGCAGCCCAATTCACTTTCCCTACGAGCAGTACTTC.

The V and J genes are TRBV27 and TRBJ1-1, with D uncertain. Deletions cut 5 bases from V and 1 base from J, with 8 bases between. The CDR3 length is 13 residues. CDR1 and CDR2 (germline): MNHEY, SMNVEV (reference sequence). As DNA, the CDR3 is TGTGCCAGCAGTCCACAGAAGAACACTGAAGCTTTCTTT. Translation gives CASSPQKNTEAFF.

The chain employs TRBV5-1 and TRBJ2-1, with 12 bases matching TRBD2. Germline trimming cut 4 bases from V and 4 bases from J; bases unmatched to any gene: 3. This CDR3 has 15 residues. The germline V gene has CDR1 SGHRS and CDR2 YFSETQ. The CDR3 spells CASSKGTSGYNEQFF. CDR3 DNA: TGCGCCAGCAGCAAAGGGACTAGCGGGTACAATGAGCAGTTCTTC.

Remarks on this clone: The sample carries other DNA sequences with the same CDR3. V and J are TRBV18 and TRBJ2-3, with D maybe TRBD1 (6 bases). This CDR3 comprises 15 residues. V was clipped by 2 bases and J by 1 base, with 10 bases between them. Germline CDR1 is KGHSH and CDR2 is LQKENI. The CDR3 protein is CASSPTSGGTDTQYF. Here the CDR3 DNA reads TGTGCCAGCTCACCAACGTCAGGGGGCACAGATACGCAGTATTTT.

The chain employs TRBV3-1 (or the pseudogene TRBV3-2) and TRBJ1-5; no firm D call. The CDR3 runs 13 residues. V lost 6 bases to trimming and J lost 6 bases, with 12 bases between them. Germline V gene sequence: CDR1 LGHDT, CDR2 YNNKEL (reference sequence). The CDR3 protein is CASSPPPGQPQHF. The CDR3, as DNA: TGTGCCAGCAGTCCTCCACCGGGTCAGCCCCAGCATTTT.

The chain couples TRBV7-9 to TRBJ2-7; 7 bases fit TRBD1. In germline, CDR1 is SEHNR, CDR2 FQNEAQ (reference sequence). J gave up 5 bases and V 5 bases, and 9 bases lay outside the gene matches. CDR3 length: 14 residues. DNA for the CDR3: TGTGCCAGCAGCGTCCGACAGGGATCAAACGAGCAGTACTTC. It codes for CASSVRQGSNEQYF. Full variable domain (remainder filled in from reference TRBV7-9 and TRBJ2-7): DTGVSQNPRHKITKRGQNVTFRCDPISEHNRLYWYRQTLGQGPEFLTYFQNEAQLEKSRLLSDRFSAERPKGSFSTLEIQRTEQGDSAMYLCASSVRQGSNEQYFGPGTRLTVT.

This chain joins TRBV19 and TRBJ1-1, with no clear D. Trimming shortened V by 7 bases and J by 0 bases, and 15 bases separated the two germline ends. CDR3 length equals 15 residues. The germline CDR1 and CDR2 sequences are LNHDA and SQIVND (reference sequence). CDR3 sequence (DNA): TGTGCCAGTACTCCTCAACCAGGTGTGAACACTGAAGCTTTCTTT. Its translation: CASTPQPGVNTEAFF.

This chain links TRBV27 with TRBJ2-7, with D hard to call. Germline V CDR1 and CDR2: MNHEY, SMNVEV (reference sequence). CDR3 length: 16 amino acids. Trimming removed 7 bases from V and 1 base from J, with 20 bases in between. CDR3 amino acids: CASIPISNTRSYEQYF. The DNA for the CDR3 is TGTGCCAGCATTCCCATCTCGAACACCCGATCCTACGAGCAGTACTTC.

On this clone: The same CDR3 can be traced to other DNA sequences in this sample. V is TRBV4-1 and J is TRBJ1-3, with D maybe TRBD1 (6 bases). The ends were cut back, 0 bases at V and 1 base at J, with 7 bases in the middle. CDR1 MGHRA and CDR2 YSYEKL come from the germline V gene. The CDR3 has 15 amino acids. The CDR3 region is CASSQDQGSGNTIYF. The CDR3 DNA reads as TGCGCCAGCAGCCAAGACCAGGGGTCTGGAAACACCATATATTTT.

The V gene is TRBV7-9, the J gene TRBJ2-3; 8 bases align to TRBD2. The CDR3 runs to 16 residues. Per the germline V gene, CDR1 is SEHNR and CDR2 is FQNEAQ (reference sequence). Losses at the gene ends were 1 base for V and 2 bases for J; bases not matched to a gene: 5. For the CDR3, the DNA is TGTGCCAGCAGCTTAGGAGCGGGGGTTTTCACAGATACGCAGTATTTT. Its translation is CASSLGAGVFTDTQYF.

The J gene is TRBJ1-4, the V gene TRBV5-5; 9 positions match TRBD1. Germline CDR1 SGHKS, CDR2 YYEKEE (reference sequence). The CDR3 is made up of 16 amino acids. With V trimmed by 0 bases and J by 15 bases, 15 bases remained unmatched. CDR3 protein: CASSLASGTGSPSVFF. Here the CDR3 DNA reads TGTGCCAGCAGCTTGGCTTCCGGGACAGGGTCCCCCTCGGTGTTTTTT.